These 21 T cell receptor beta chains share one sample of origin, sequenced in a study of cytomegalovirus exposure and HLA in healthy donors. The PCR had 60 Vbeta and 13 Jbeta primers. TCRdb's copy holds only in-frame clones and misses some; the assay was immunoSEQ multiplex PCR. The sample lists 150,000 or so clones, just over 75% seen once, with roughly 0.99% in the top ten. The source material was PBMCs. Source of these receptors: a woman between 40 and 55 years old in good health and CMV-seronegative.

This clone was observed a handful of times. The chain couples TRBV30 to TRBJ2-1; the match to TRBD2 covers 12 bases. V gave up 4 bases and J gave up 7 bases; unmatched junction bases: 2. Germline CDR1 GTSNPN, CDR2 SVGIG (reference sequence). The CDR3 is 13 amino acids. The DNA for the CDR3 is TGTGCCTGGACCCTAGCGGGAGGGAATGAGCAGTTCTTC. This gives the protein CAWTLAGGNEQFF.

The gene calls are TRBV9 and TRBJ2-1; TRBD1 matches 9 bases. The V segment lost 0 bases and the J segment 8 bases; nucleotides outside the gene matches: 12. Germline V gene sequence: CDR1 SGDLS, CDR2 YYNGEE. This CDR3 has 17 amino acids. The CDR3 is CASSVVQGAVGGDEQFF. DNA for the CDR3: TGTGCCAGCAGCGTAGTACAGGGGGCGGTAGGAGGGGATGAGCAGTTCTTC.

The rearrangement joins TRBV28 to TRBJ1-5; no clear D. The V and J ends lost 6 bases and 7 bases respectively, with 19 bases between them. The CDR3 runs to 15 residues. Germline lookup yields CDR1 MDHEN and CDR2 SYDVKM. CDR3 protein: CASSLYIRGSQPQHF. The CDR3, as DNA: TGTGCCAGCAGCTTGTACATACGAGGGTCACAGCCCCAGCATTTT.

The chain joins TRBV4-2 to TRBJ2-2; 11 nucleotides line up with TRBD2. Germline loops: CDR1 LGHNA, CDR2 YNFKEQ. This CDR3 is built from 19 residues. V was pared by 0 bases and J by 5 bases, with 11 bases of the junction left unmatched. The CDR3 sequence: CASSQDEGSGRAGTGELFF. As DNA, the CDR3 is TGTGCCAGCAGCCAAGATGAGGGTAGCGGGAGGGCCGGGACCGGGGAGCTGTTTTTT.

This chain uses TRBV15 with TRBJ2-5, with a tentative D call TRBD1 (6 bases). CDR1 LNHNV and CDR2 YYDKDF come from the germline V gene (reference sequence). The CDR3 contains 14 residues. Trimming removed 5 bases from V and 4 bases from J, with 14 bases in between. The CDR3 DNA is TGTGCCACCAGCGGTCACAGGGTCCTAGAGACCCAGTACTTC. It codes for CATSGHRVLETQYF.

The genes are TRBV14 and TRBJ1-4; D may be TRBD1 (5 bases). This CDR3 spans 15 amino acids. Trimming cost V 5 bases and J 7 bases, with 17 bases left between them. Germline CDR1 is SGHDN and CDR2 is FVKESK. The CDR3 DNA follows: TGTGCCAGCAGCGGCCTCGGGGGAGGGATTGAAAAACTGTTTTTT. Translated, it gives CASSGLGGGIEKLFF.

The chain couples TRBV27 to TRBJ2-7, with 9 bases lining up with TRBD2. Germline-derived CDR1 and CDR2 are MNHEY and SMNVEV (reference sequence). The trim removed 6 bases at V and 4 bases at J, leaving 10 bases unmatched. The CDR3 covers 15 residues. CDR3 bases: TGTGCCAGCAGGAGGGCGGGAGGGGGGTCGTACGAGCAGTACTTC. Its translation: CASRRAGGGSYEQYF.

This clone was observed a single time. This chain uses TRBV7-3 with TRBJ2-6, with D tentatively TRBD1 (6 bases). The CDR3 contains 16 residues. V lost 5 bases, J lost 4 bases, and 15 bases lay in between. The germline V gene has CDR1 SGHTA and CDR2 FQGTGA. CDR3 in amino acids: CASSKTGSSGANVLTF. The CDR3 nucleotides are TGTGCCAGCAGCAAGACAGGCTCCTCCGGGGCCAACGTCCTGACTTTC.

This clone was picked up one time. V is TRBV5-3 and J is TRBJ2-7; D gene ambiguous. TRBV5-3 is known as an ORF, though its function is uncertain. The CDR3 contains 9 residues. The V and J ends lost 8 bases and 7 bases respectively, with 7 bases between them. The CDR3 protein is CASLEEQYF. CDR3 nucleotide sequence: TGTGCCAGCTTGGAGGAGCAGTACTTC.

This chain uses TRBV28 with TRBJ2-5; the match to TRBD2 covers 10 bases. V dropped 10 bases and J dropped 1; count of bases not matched to a gene: 9. The CDR3 has 15 amino acids. The germline gives CDR1 MDHEN, CDR2 SYDVKM. The CDR3 DNA sequence: TGTGCCATCACCAAGCGGGAGGGGGCCCAAGAGACCCAGTACTTC. Translated: CAITKREGAQETQYF.

This sequence joins TRBV9 and TRBJ2-1, with 8 bases identical to TRBD2. From germline, CDR1 is SGDLS and CDR2 YYNGEE. CDR3 size: 16 residues. Trimming at V came to 0 bases and at J to 1 base, leaving 3 bases not matched to a gene. CDR3 amino acids: CASSVGGLGSYNEQFF. The CDR3 coding sequence is TGTGCCAGCAGCGTAGGGGGACTAGGATCCTACAATGAGCAGTTCTTC. The full variable domain, in which reference TRBV9 and TRBJ2-1 provide the parts outside the CDR3, is DSGVTQTPKHLITATGQRVTLRCSPRSGDLSVYWYQQSLDQGLQFLIQYYNGEERAKGNILERFSAQQFPDLHSELNLSSLELGDSALYFCASSVGGLGSYNEQFFGPGTRLTVL.

The chain uses TRBV19 and TRBJ2-7, with 8 bases that match TRBD1. Per germline, CDR1 LNHDA and CDR2 SQIVND (reference sequence). The CDR3 consists of 12 residues. The J segment lost 3 bases and the V segment lost 8 bases, leaving 3 bases of the junction unmatched. CDR3 sequence: CASGTGHYEQYF. CDR3 nucleotide sequence: TGTGCCAGTGGGACAGGTCACTACGAGCAGTACTTC.

The J gene is TRBJ2-5, the V gene TRBV7-2; D might be TRBD1 (6 bases). V gave up 5 bases and J gave up 5 bases, with 18 bases separating them. The CDR3 spans 15 residues. The germline CDR1 and CDR2 sequences are SGHTA and FQGNSA. CDR3: CASSLGGRGSETQYF. In nucleotides, the CDR3 is TGTGCCAGCAGCCTAGGCGGCAGGGGATCGGAGACCCAGTACTTC.

This clone came up a few times. The chain joins TRBV7-3 to TRBJ1-1; unclear D gene. V lost 5 bases and J 4 bases, leaving 14 bases between the germline ends. Germline V gene lookup returns CDR1 SGHTA and CDR2 FQGTGA. The CDR3 has 14 amino acids. The CDR3 bases are TGTGCCAGCAGCCCCCGGGTCGGCGGCACTGAAGCTTTCTTT. It codes for CASSPRVGGTEAFF. The full variable domain, in which reference TRBV7-3 and TRBJ1-1 provide the parts outside the CDR3, is GAGVSQTPSNKVTEKGKYVELRCDPISGHTALYWYRQSLGQGPEFLIYFQGTGAADDSGLPNDRFFAVRPEGSVSTLKIQRTERGDSAVYLCASSPRVGGTEAFFGQGTRLTVV.

V and J are TRBV27 and TRBJ2-1; TRBD2 might be the D (6 bases). The CDR3 covers 17 residues. The germline V gene encodes CDR1 MNHEY and CDR2 SMNVEV (reference sequence). Trimming left V 5 bases short and J 3 bases short, with 20 bases between. The CDR3 spells CASSPPRWGGDYNEQFF. The CDR3 DNA sequence: TGTGCCAGCAGTCCACCCCGTTGGGGAGGAGACTACAATGAGCAGTTCTTC.

The V call is TRBV2, the J call TRBJ2-3; TRBD2 agrees at 7 bases. V was clipped by 11 bases and J by 4 bases; unmatched bases: 9. CDR3 length equals 13 residues. Germline-derived CDR1 and CDR2 are SNHLY and FYNNEI. Here the CDR3 reads CARRGDGADTQYF. The CDR3 bases are TGTGCCCGACGGGGGGATGGGGCAGATACGCAGTATTTT. The whole variable domain, remainder taken from reference TRBV2 and TRBJ2-3, is EPEVTQTPSHQVTQMGQEVILRCVPISNHLYFYWYRQILGQKVEFLVSFYNNEISEKSEIFDDQFSVERPDGSNFTLKIRSTKLEDSAMYFCARRGDGADTQYFGPGTRLTVL.

V gene TRBV28 combines with J gene TRBJ2-7; a weak D match, TRBD1 (5 bases). The V end lost 4 bases, the J end lost 6 bases, and 13 bases lay between the germline ends. Germline CDR1 and CDR2: MDHEN and SYDVKM. The CDR3 is made up of 13 amino acids. The CDR3 is CASSWTKGTEQYF. CDR3 in DNA: TGTGCCAGCAGTTGGACAAAGGGAACCGAGCAGTACTTC.

Concerning this clone itself: The germline gene is not matched at one end of the junction; a read error may be the cause. The chain recombines TRBV30 with TRBJ1-1; TRBD1 agrees at 10 bases. This CDR3 is 14 amino acids long. Germline CDR1 GTSNPN, CDR2 SVGIG (reference sequence). The CDR3 protein is CASAGTGVQAEDFF. The CDR3, as DNA: TGTGCCTCTGCCGGGACAGGGGTTCAGGCTGAAGATTTCTTT.

The chain employs TRBV6-1 and TRBJ2-3, with 8 bases aligning to TRBD2. J was trimmed by 4 bases and V by 2 bases; bases with no gene match: 11. The CDR3 is 17 residues long. In germline, CDR1 is MNHNS, CDR2 SASEGT. CDR3 region: CASSEMIGAGDADTQYF. The CDR3 DNA follows: TGTGCCAGCAGTGAAATGATCGGAGCGGGAGATGCAGATACGCAGTATTTT.

This clone was counted a few times. The CDR3 DNA reads TGTGCCAGCAGTTCTGCCCGCTACTCTGGGGCCAACGTCCTGACTTTC. It translates to CASSSARYSGANVLTF. This chain connects TRBV27 to TRBJ2-6; D is uncertain. Germline assignment: CDR1 MNHEY and CDR2 SMNVEV (reference sequence). The CDR3 totals 16 residues. V lost 4 bases and J 0 bases, leaving 10 bases between the germline ends.

The rearrangement uses TRBV25-1 and TRBJ2-1; D is perhaps TRBD2 (6 bases). Trimming cost V 3 bases and J 5 bases, with 14 bases left between them. The germline gives CDR1 MGHDK, CDR2 SYGVNS. The CDR3 is 15 residues long. This chain's CDR3 is CASSDRLVAHNEQFF. CDR3 bases: TGTGCCAGCAGTGACAGACTAGTGGCCCACAATGAGCAGTTCTTC.